This entry lists 20 T cell receptor beta chains sequenced from one sample in a study of cytomegalovirus exposure and HLA in healthy donors. Primers included in the PCR were 60 Vbeta and 13 Jbeta primers. Only in-frame clones appear in the TCRdb table, and some are missing; sequencing was by immunoSEQ multiplex PCR. The sample has approximately 91,000 clones, about 89% seen once. Sequencing input: PBMCs. These TCRs come from a man aged 25-40 years in good health and CMV-seropositive.

The chain recombines TRBV28 with TRBJ2-2; D is unclear. Germline CDR1 MDHEN, CDR2 SYDVKM. CDR3 length: 14 amino acids. Trimming left V 6 bases short and J 3 bases short, with 11 bases between. The CDR3 loop is CASSLSPYTGELFF. CDR3 nucleotide sequence: TGTGCCAGCAGCTTAAGCCCCTACACCGGGGAGCTGTTTTTT. The complete variable domain, with remaining parts taken from reference TRBV28 and TRBJ2-2, reads DVKVTQSSRYLVKRTGEKVFLECVQDMDHENMFWYRQDPGLGLRLIYFSYDVKMKEKGDIPEGYSVSREKKERFSLILESASTNQTSMYLCASSLSPYTGELFFGEGSRLTVL.

This chain links TRBV5-4 with TRBJ2-1; 9 nucleotides agree with TRBD2. Germline loops: CDR1 SGHNT, CDR2 YYREEE (reference sequence). J lost 2 bases, V lost 0 bases, and 0 bases had no gene match. The CDR3 runs to 15 residues. For the CDR3, the DNA is TGTGCCAGCAGCTTGGGACTAGCGGCCTACAATGAGCAGTTCTTC. Its translation is CASSLGLAAYNEQFF.

The chain links TRBV7-6 to TRBJ2-7; 9 positions agree with TRBD1. Per the germline V gene, CDR1 is SGHVS and CDR2 is FNYEAQ. J lost 6 bases, V lost 0 bases, and 3 bases had no gene match. CDR3 length: 14 residues. For the CDR3, the DNA is TGTGCCAGCAGCTTAGCAGGGACAGGGATCGAGCAGTACTTC. It codes for CASSLAGTGIEQYF.

This chain uses TRBV5-1 with TRBJ2-2; TRBD2 matches 9 bases. CDR3 size: 18 residues. The trim removed 4 bases at V and 0 bases at J, leaving 10 bases unmatched. Germline V gene sequence: CDR1 SGHRS, CDR2 YFSETQ. The CDR3 nucleotides read TGCGCCAGCAGCCCAGGGCCTAGCGGGGCAGCGAACACCGGGGAGCTGTTTTTT. Residues: CASSPGPSGAANTGELFF. The entire variable domain, with the rest obtained from reference TRBV5-1 and TRBJ2-2, is as follows: KAGVTQTPRYLIKTRGQQVTLSCSPISGHRSVSWYQQTPGQGLQFLFEYFSETQRNKGNFPGRFSGRQFSNSRSEMNVSTLELGDSALYLCASSPGPSGAANTGELFFGEGSRLTVL.

The rearrangement joins TRBV9 to TRBJ2-7, with 8 bases matching TRBD2. V trimming: 3 bases; J trimming: 4 bases; junction bases outside the gene matches: 6. This CDR3 spans 14 amino acids. Germline V lookup: CDR1 SGDLS, CDR2 YYNGEE. The CDR3 sequence is CASSAGLVGYEQYF. The CDR3 nucleotides are TGTGCCAGCAGCGCGGGACTAGTGGGGTACGAGCAGTACTTC.

The CDR3 coding sequence is TGTGCCAGCAGTCGACAGGGGGCCGGCGGGGAGCTGTTTTTT. This codes for CASSRQGAGGELFF. The chain has TRBV6-6 and TRBJ2-2, with 10 nucleotides matching TRBD1. Losses at the gene ends were 5 bases for V and 7 bases for J; bases not matched to a gene: 4. Looked up from germline, CDR1 is MNHNY and CDR2 is SVGAGI (reference sequence). The CDR3 loop spans 14 amino acids.

The J gene is TRBJ2-2, the V gene TRBV28; D gene ambiguous. Trimming left V 5 bases short and J 1 base short, with 5 bases between. Germline V gene data show CDR1 as MDHEN and CDR2 as SYDVKM. This CDR3 is 13 amino acids long. CDR3 protein: CASSQMNTGELFF. The CDR3 DNA follows: TGTGCCAGCAGTCAAATGAACACCGGGGAGCTGTTTTTT.

The chain employs TRBV5-6 and TRBJ2-1; 12 bases fit TRBD2. With 4 bases clipped from V and 6 bases from J, the junction kept 11 bases outside the gene matches. This CDR3 has 17 residues. Germline V gives CDR1 SGHDT, CDR2 YYEEEE. CDR3 coding DNA: TGTGCCAGCAGCCCGGCGCTAGCGGGAGGGGTTGGCAATGAGCAGTTCTTC. This codes for CASSPALAGGVGNEQFF.

The chain joins TRBV28 to TRBJ1-2; no definite D call. Trimming pared 4 bases from V and 8 bases from J, leaving 20 bases between. Per the germline V gene, CDR1 is MDHEN and CDR2 is SYDVKM. CDR3 length: 15 residues. The CDR3 nucleotides read TGTGCCAGCAGTTCTTCCACCCGACACTTAAGGGGCTACACCTTC. Translating it yields CASSSSTRHLRGYTF.

This clone was counted a few times. J is TRBJ1-3 and V is TRBV7-2; D ambiguous. Germline V lookup: CDR1 SGHTA, CDR2 FQGNSA. The V end was cut by 1 base, the J end by 0 bases, with 10 bases between. The CDR3 totals 16 residues. DNA for the CDR3: TGTGCCAGCAGCTTAGATTACAATCCCTCTGGAAACACCATATATTTT. Translated, it gives CASSLDYNPSGNTIYF.

The chain is built from TRBV7-9 and TRBJ2-1; D ambiguous. Deletions cut 5 bases from V and 12 bases from J, with 14 bases between. This CDR3 comprises 12 residues. The germline gives CDR1 SEHNR, CDR2 FQNEAQ (reference sequence). The CDR3 DNA reads as TGTGCCAGCAGCCTCACTAATGAATGGCAGTTCTTC. As protein: CASSLTNEWQFF.

The chain recombines TRBV7-8 with TRBJ1-5, with a possible D match to TRBD1 (6 bases). Germline loops: CDR1 SGHVS, CDR2 FQNEAQ. The CDR3 sequence is 13 residues long. V was pared by 2 bases and J by 7 bases, with 9 bases between. The CDR3 DNA follows: TGTGCCAGCAGCTTACCGACAGGCCAGCCCCAGCATTTT. Translating gives CASSLPTGQPQHF.

This chain links TRBV18 with TRBJ2-7, with 9 bases aligning to TRBD1. The CDR3 has 16 amino acids. The junction had 12 bases not matched to a gene; V was cut back by 4 bases and J by 5 bases. Germline V lookup: CDR1 KGHSH, CDR2 LQKENI. The CDR3 loop reads CASSLSARDRVHEQYF. CDR3 DNA sequence: TGTGCCAGCTCACTGTCGGCCCGGGACAGGGTCCACGAGCAGTACTTC.

The V call is TRBV19, the J call TRBJ1-1, with a tentative D call TRBD1 (5 bases). V shed 7 bases and J shed 0 bases, with 12 bases lying between them. Germline values: CDR1 LNHDA, CDR2 SQIVND (reference sequence). The CDR3 has 14 residues. The CDR3, as DNA: TGTGCCAGTATTTCGCGGGGGTTGAACACTGAAGCTTTCTTT. It yields the protein CASISRGLNTEAFF.

V is TRBV7-8 and J is TRBJ2-7; no definite D call. There are 15 residues in the CDR3. Trimming took 5 bases from V and 6 from J, leaving 20 bases between them. The V gene's germline CDR1 is SGHVS and CDR2 FQNEAQ. This CDR3 is CASSLTVYLTGEQYF. The CDR3 DNA sequence: TGTGCCAGCAGCCTGACTGTATACCTGACTGGCGAGCAGTACTTC.

The CDR3 protein is CASSLMGRAFSYNEQFF. DNA of the CDR3: TGCGCCAGCAGCTTGATGGGCAGGGCCTTCTCCTACAATGAGCAGTTCTTC. The rearrangement links TRBV5-1 to TRBJ2-1; D may be TRBD1 (5 bases). CDR3 length: 17 amino acids. The V end was cut by 1 base, the J end by 0 bases, with 14 bases between. Germline V lookup: CDR1 SGHRS, CDR2 YFSETQ.

The chain combines TRBV15 with TRBJ2-3; TRBD1 aligns across 7 bases. The CDR3 loop spans 18 amino acids. Per germline, CDR1 LNHNV and CDR2 YYDKDF (reference sequence). V shed 0 bases, J shed 0 bases, and the junction held 9 bases outside the gene matches. The CDR3 nucleotides are TGTGCCACCAGCAGAGAAGTTCTGTGGGACAGTAGCACAGATACGCAGTATTTT. Protein product: CATSREVLWDSSTDTQYF.

V is TRBV13 and J is TRBJ2-7; 9 bases map to TRBD1. The CDR3 spans 13 residues. V lost 5 bases, J lost 4 bases, and 3 bases stayed unmatched. Germline CDR1 is PRHDT and CDR2 is FYEKMQ (reference sequence). The CDR3 DNA sequence: TGTGCCAGCAGCACTGGACAGGGGTACGAGCAGTACTTC. Its translation is CASSTGQGYEQYF.

This chain uses TRBV4-1 with TRBJ2-3; no firm D call. Deletions cut 7 bases from V and 5 bases from J, with 13 bases between. Germline values: CDR1 MGHRA, CDR2 YSYEKL. CDR3 length: 13 residues. The CDR3 is CASTTTGQDTQYF. DNA for the CDR3: TGCGCCAGCACCACAACTGGGCAAGATACGCAGTATTTT.

DNA of the CDR3: TGTGCCAGCAGTTACCCACAGGGATTTTCCTACAATGAGCAGTTCTTC. It codes for CASSYPQGFSYNEQFF. The chain carries TRBV6-4 and TRBJ2-1; D is perhaps TRBD1 (6 bases). The V end lost 5 bases, the J end lost 1 base, and 15 bases lay between the germline ends. Germline assignment: CDR1 MRHNA and CDR2 SNTAGT. This CDR3 spans 16 amino acids.